A single sample is the source of the 12 T cell receptor beta chains below, sequenced in a study of blood T cells in healthy people across ages. A second about 6 to 12 cycle PCR used barcoded and J-beta primers. TCRdb reprocessed the 5' RACE reads via MiXCR and lists one record per CDR3 protein. The top ten hold 20% to 25% of the sample, which has about 800,000 distinct CDR3 sequences, 58% seen once. Sample: blood. The receptors originated from a man aged 30-40 years in good health.

The V call is TRBV12-3 or TRBV12-4, the J call TRBJ1-1, with no clear D. V lost 8 bases and J lost 4, with 17 bases in between. The CDR3 runs 14 residues. Here the CDR3 reads CASLWLGFGTEAFF. In DNA, the CDR3 is TGTGCCAGCCTCTGGTTAGGTTTTGGCACTGAAGCTTTCTTT.

This chain connects TRBV12-3 or TRBV12-4 to TRBJ1-2, with D unresolved. There are 15 residues in the CDR3. The V end lost 3 bases, the J end lost 4 bases, and 15 bases lay between the germline ends. The CDR3 loop reads CASSLIPDSGYGYTF. CDR3 DNA: TGTGCCAGCAGTTTGATCCCAGACTCGGGCTATGGCTACACCTTC.

The rearrangement joins TRBV20-1 to TRBJ2-3; the match to TRBD2 covers 16 bases. Trimming removed 1 base from V and 6 bases from J; junction bases left unmatched: 7. Germline V gene sequence: CDR1 DFQATT, CDR2 SNEGSKA (reference sequence). This CDR3 has 17 amino acids. The CDR3, as DNA: TGCAGTGCTAGAGCCGGGACTAGCGGGAGGGGAGGGGATACGCAGTATTTT. As protein: CSARAGTSGRGGDTQYF.

V usage is TRBV27 and J usage is TRBJ2-7, with D tentatively TRBD1 or TRBD2 (5 bases each). Germline assignment: CDR1 MNHEY and CDR2 SMNVEV (reference sequence). The V and J ends lost 8 bases and 1 base respectively, with 15 bases between them. The CDR3 consists of 14 residues. CDR3 DNA: TGTGCCAGCCAGGCCGGGGCAAATTCCTACGAGCAGTACTTC. It codes for CASQAGANSYEQYF.

A remark on this clonotype: The conserved final phenylalanine or tryptophan is absent from the CDR3, which likely points to a read error. The genes are TRBV7-9 and TRBJ2-5; 9 bases are a match to TRBD1. The better agreement between TRBJ2-7 and the DNA end casts doubt on the J call. Germline CDR1 reads SEHNR; CDR2 reads FQNEAQ (reference sequence). The CDR3 covers 14 residues. The CDR3 sequence is CASSLGTGSYEQYY. The CDR3 DNA follows: TGTGCCAGCAGCCTGGGGACAGGGAGCTACGAGCAGTACTAC.

The chain has TRBV2 and TRBJ2-2; no firm D call. The germline gives CDR1 SNHLY, CDR2 FYNNEI. This CDR3 comprises 11 residues. V was trimmed by 3 bases and J by 7 bases, leaving 3 bases between them. The CDR3 is CASSEGGELFF. CDR3 nucleotides: TGTGCCAGCAGTGAGGGCGGGGAGCTGTTTTTT.

The chain couples TRBV6-6 to TRBJ1-1, with D possibly TRBD1 on 5 matching bases. The CDR3 is 15 amino acids. CDR1 is MNHNY, CDR2 SVGAGI, per germline (reference sequence). V lost 5 bases and J lost 1, with 14 bases in between. The CDR3 DNA sequence: TGTGCCAGCAGTCCCCACCTAGGGGAGAACACTGAAGCTTTCTTT. It translates to CASSPHLGENTEAFF.

This sequence joins TRBV4-3 and TRBJ2-6; 8 bases match TRBD1. Germline V gives CDR1 LGHNA, CDR2 YSLEER. J gave up 0 bases and V 1 base, and 2 bases lay outside the gene matches. The CDR3 sequence is 17 residues long. DNA for the CDR3: TGCGCCAGCAGCCAAGGGACAGGGTACTCTGGGGCCAACGTCCTGACTTTC. Its translation is CASSQGTGYSGANVLTF.

The chain uses TRBV6-5 and TRBJ2-5; 9 bases align to TRBD1. The J segment lost 11 bases and the V segment lost 2 bases, leaving 9 bases of the junction unmatched. CDR1 is MNHEY, CDR2 SVGAGI, per germline. This CDR3 has 14 amino acids. The CDR3 sequence: CASSYSGQGKEQYF. As DNA, the CDR3 is TGTGCCAGCAGTTACAGCGGACAGGGGAAAGAGCAGTACTTC.

Only a few counts were recorded for this clonotype. V is TRBV29-1 and J is TRBJ2-4; 16 bases line up with TRBD2. This CDR3 is built from 16 residues. Germline trimming cut 0 bases from V and 13 bases from J; bases unmatched to any gene: 9. Germline V gene data show CDR1 as SQVTM and CDR2 as ANQGSEA. The CDR3 nucleotides are TGCAGCGTTGAAGATACTGAAGGGACTAGCGGGAGGGAGCAGTACTTC. It yields the protein CSVEDTEGTSGREQYF.

This clonotype was seen a single time. The chain uses TRBV11-1 and TRBJ2-1; a weak D match, TRBD1 (6 bases). Germline V gene sequence: CDR1 SGHAT, CDR2 FQDESV (reference sequence). The V and J ends lost 0 bases and 9 bases respectively, with 9 bases between them. The CDR3 covers 13 residues. Written as DNA, the CDR3 is TGTGCCAGCAGCTTAGCGGGGGCCGCTGAGCAGTTCTTC. Amino acid sequence: CASSLAGAAEQFF.

This clonotype was seen more than once but under ten times. The chain combines TRBV7-9 with TRBJ2-6; D gene uncertain. Germline values: CDR1 SEHNR, CDR2 FQNEAQ (reference sequence). The CDR3 loop spans 13 amino acids. V was cut by 8 bases and J by 2 bases, with 7 bases left in between. Written as DNA, the CDR3 is TGTGCCAGCGGAGAGGCTGGGGCCAACGTCCTGACTTTC. It translates to CASGEAGANVLTF. Using reference TRBV7-9 and TRBJ2-6 for the parts outside the CDR3, the full variable domain is DTGVSQNPRHKITKRGQNVTFRCDPISEHNRLYWYRQTLGQGPEFLTYFQNEAQLEKSRLLSDRFSAERPKGSFSTLEIQRTEQGDSAMYLCASGEAGANVLTFGAGSRLTVL.